This entry lists 27 T cell receptor beta chains sequenced from one sample in a study of CD8 T cells in Susac syndrome. After extraction with the RNeasy kit, roughly 0.5 to 1 ug of the RNA was reverse transcribed using random hexamers. TCRdb reprocessed the immunoSEQ multiplex PCR reads via MiXCR and lists one record per CDR3 protein. The sample has 350,000 to 550,000 distinct CDR3 sequences, 85% seen once. The sample consisted of CD8+ T cells from PBMCs. The receptors originated from a human donor with multiple sclerosis.

The chain couples TRBV21-1 to TRBJ1-2. TRBV21-1 represents a pseudogene. The CDR3 spans 11 residues. Here the CDR3 reads CASSKVARYTF. The CDR3 nucleotides are TGTGCCAGCAGCAAAGTGGCCAGGTACACCTTC.

The chain couples TRBV6-4 to TRBJ2-3; the match to TRBD2 covers 9 bases. Germline CDR1 is MRHNA and CDR2 is SNTAGT. V lost 1 base to trimming and J lost 4 bases; unmatched junction nucleotides: 6. This CDR3 comprises 16 residues. The CDR3 spells CASSDFPSGEADTQYF. The CDR3 nucleotides are TGTGCCAGCAGTGACTTTCCTAGCGGGGAGGCAGATACGCAGTATTTT.

V gene TRBV3-1 combines with J gene TRBJ2-3; 10 bases map to TRBD2. Germline assignment: CDR1 LGHDT and CDR2 YNNKEL (reference sequence). The CDR3 spans 18 residues. V was pared by 5 bases and J by 2 bases, with 13 bases of the junction left unmatched. The CDR3 nucleotides read TGTGCCAGCAGCATGGGACTAGCGACCGAAACTTTCACAGATACGCAGTATTTT. Its translation: CASSMGLATETFTDTQYF.

V is TRBV6-5 and J is TRBJ1-5; the D is unclear. V dropped 2 bases and J dropped 2 bases, with 7 bases sitting between them. Germline V gene lookup returns CDR1 MNHEY and CDR2 SVGAGI. This CDR3 is built from 14 residues. The CDR3 loop reads CASSYRIGNQPQHF. CDR3 in DNA: TGTGCCAGCAGTTACAGGATTGGCAATCAGCCCCAGCATTTT.

J is TRBJ2-1 and V is TRBV13; D is perhaps TRBD1 or TRBD2 (5 bases each). The CDR3 contains 13 residues. From germline, CDR1 is PRHDT and CDR2 FYEKMQ (reference sequence). V lost 5 bases and J 12 bases, leaving 17 bases between the germline ends. The CDR3 reads CASSMGRPGPQFF. The CDR3 nucleotides are TGTGCCAGCAGCATGGGGCGCCCGGGACCGCAGTTCTTC.

This sequence joins TRBV6-1 and TRBJ1-4, with 7 bases aligning to TRBD1. The V segment lost 2 bases and the J segment 7 bases; nucleotides outside the gene matches: 16. There are 18 residues in the CDR3. Germline V gene sequence: CDR1 MNHNS, CDR2 SASEGT. The CDR3 DNA reads as TGTGCCAGCAGTGAAAACAGGGGAGCTTGGTTGTGTTGTGAAAAACTGTTTTTT. It translates to CASSENRGAWLCCEKLFF.

This clonotype was observed a single time. The chain uses TRBV12-3 or TRBV12-4 and TRBJ2-1; a weak D match, TRBD2 (5 bases). Trimming removed 9 bases from V and 0 bases from J, with 18 bases in between. This CDR3 spans 16 amino acids. The CDR3 spells CARTFRGGFSYNEQFF. The CDR3 DNA reads TGTGCCAGGACCTTCCGTGGCGGGTTCTCCTACAATGAGCAGTTCTTC.

This clonotype was detected only a few times. The rearrangement joins TRBV7-9 to TRBJ1-2; no clear D gene. Per germline, CDR1 SEHNR and CDR2 FQNEAQ (reference sequence). V was cut by 2 bases and J by 3 bases, with 13 bases left in between. The length of the CDR3 is 15 residues. CDR3 nucleotide sequence: TGTGCCAGCAGCTTACCGGGCAACGGAGACTATGGCTACACCTTC. It codes for CASSLPGNGDYGYTF.

This clonotype was observed once. The CDR3 region is CASSQEPGQGPHEQYF. In DNA form, the CDR3 reads TGCGCCAGCAGCCAGGAACCGGGACAGGGACCCCACGAGCAGTACTTC. The genes are TRBV4-1 and TRBJ2-7, with 9 bases identical to TRBD1. CDR1 and CDR2 from the germline V gene are MGHRA and YSYEKL. The CDR3 covers 16 residues. J was trimmed by 5 bases and V by 3 bases; bases with no gene match: 11.

In this sample, this clonotype turned up a few times. The rearrangement uses TRBV29-1 and TRBJ2-7; D remains ambiguous. Germline V gene sequence: CDR1 SQVTM, CDR2 ANQGSEA. V was clipped by 3 bases and J by 4 bases, with 10 bases between them. The CDR3 is 12 amino acids. The DNA for the CDR3 is TGCAGCGTTGAGGACGGATTTTACGAGCAGTACTTC. Translated, it gives CSVEDGFYEQYF.

CDR3 sequence: CSVGTSSGGNYNEQFF. The CDR3 DNA reads as TGCAGCGTTGGTACGTCGTCTGGGGGCAACTACAATGAGCAGTTCTTC. This chain connects TRBV29-1 to TRBJ2-1, with a possible D match to TRBD1 (6 bases). The CDR3 runs to 16 residues. Trimming pared 4 bases from V and 3 bases from J, leaving 19 bases between. Germline assignment: CDR1 SQVTM and CDR2 ANQGSEA.

This clonotype was found once. CDR3 in DNA: TGTGCCAGCAGCCAAGTCGAAGCGAACACCGGGGAGCTGTTTTTT. Its protein product is CASSQVEANTGELFF. The chain recombines TRBV4-2 with TRBJ2-2; D ambiguous. Germline V gene sequence: CDR1 LGHNA, CDR2 YNFKEQ. V was trimmed by 1 base and J by 0 bases, leaving 6 bases between them. This CDR3 contains 15 residues.

A few counts support this clonotype. The chain carries TRBV3-1 and TRBJ2-2; the D gene is possibly TRBD2 (6 bases). The length of the CDR3 is 15 residues. The ends were cut back, 6 bases at V and 7 bases at J, with 18 bases in the middle. CDR1 LGHDT and CDR2 YNNKEL come from the germline V gene (reference sequence). Here the CDR3 reads CASSFVDGGDGELFF. The DNA for the CDR3 is TGTGCCAGCAGTTTCGTGGACGGGGGTGACGGGGAGCTGTTTTTT.

This clonotype has a single count. CDR3 residues: CAWSVSGANVLTF. DNA for the CDR3: TGTGCCTGGAGTGTATCTGGGGCCAACGTCCTGACTTTC. The chain employs TRBV30 and TRBJ2-6; D unresolved. V lost 0 bases and J lost 1, with 1 base in between. The CDR3 loop spans 13 amino acids. CDR1 and CDR2 (germline): GTSNPN, SVGIG (reference sequence).

This chain links TRBV29-1 with TRBJ2-1; 12 nucleotides align to TRBD2. Germline CDR1 is SQVTM and CDR2 is ANQGSEA. The CDR3 spans 14 residues. The V segment lost 3 bases and the J segment 7 bases; nucleotides outside the gene matches: 4. CDR3 sequence: CSVDASGGGNEQFF. The CDR3 nucleotides are TGCAGCGTTGACGCTAGCGGGGGGGGAAATGAGCAGTTCTTC.

The chain is built from TRBV27 and TRBJ2-7; D gene uncertain. V was pared by 8 bases and J by 6 bases, with 17 bases between. The CDR3 runs to 13 residues. Germline CDR1 MNHEY, CDR2 SMNVEV (reference sequence). The CDR3: CASAASTALEQYF. The CDR3 DNA is TGTGCCAGCGCCGCCAGCACGGCCCTCGAGCAGTACTTC.

In its sample, this clonotype was seen a few times. The gene calls are TRBV5-1 and TRBJ2-7; the D is unclear. Trimming took off 4 bases at V and 4 bases at J, with 15 bases between the two ends. The CDR3 totals 14 residues. Germline V gene data show CDR1 as SGHRS and CDR2 as YFSETQ. For the CDR3, the DNA is TGCGCCAGCAGCGCCCAACGTCCGGAGTACGAGCAGTACTTC. This codes for CASSAQRPEYEQYF.

The chain has TRBV30 and TRBJ2-7; TRBD1 agrees at 7 bases. The CDR3 has 14 amino acids. J was trimmed by 2 bases and V by 0 bases; bases with no gene match: 4. Germline assignment: CDR1 GTSNPN and CDR2 SVGIG (reference sequence). The CDR3, as DNA: TGTGCCTGGAGTGTTGGGACAGTGGCCTACGAGCAGTACTTC. Its protein is CAWSVGTVAYEQYF.

The rearrangement joins TRBV11-2 to TRBJ2-2; D not certain. This CDR3 region has 15 residues. V lost 2 bases, J lost 5 bases, and 12 bases lay in between. Germline V CDR1 and CDR2: SGHAT, FQNNGV. The CDR3 sequence: CASSLQMNPTGELFF. Written as DNA, the CDR3 is TGTGCCAGCAGCTTACAGATGAACCCGACCGGGGAGCTGTTTTTT.

V gene TRBV11-2 combines with J gene TRBJ1-1, with a tentative D call TRBD1 (6 bases). The germline V gene has CDR1 SGHAT and CDR2 FQNNGV. The CDR3 has 16 amino acids. The V and J ends lost 4 bases and 0 bases respectively, with 15 bases between them. The CDR3 spells CASSSWGRGVNTEAFF. The CDR3 nucleotides read TGTGCCAGCAGCTCCTGGGGCAGGGGAGTGAACACTGAAGCTTTCTTT.

This chain uses TRBV7-2 with TRBJ1-3; D remains ambiguous. The length of the CDR3 is 15 residues. The germline V gene encodes CDR1 SGHTA and CDR2 FQGNSA. Trimming shortened V by 1 base and J by 4 bases, and 11 bases separated the two germline ends. The CDR3 is CASSLDSGIGNTIYF. Here the CDR3 DNA reads TGTGCCAGCAGCTTAGACTCCGGGATCGGAAACACCATATATTTT.

A single count supports this clonotype. The rearrangement uses TRBV7-8 and TRBJ2-7, with 8 bases matching TRBD2. The CDR3 covers 17 residues. Looked up from germline, CDR1 is SGHVS and CDR2 is FQNEAQ. V lost 0 bases to trimming and J lost 0 bases; unmatched junction nucleotides: 7. The CDR3 nucleotides read TGTGCCAGCAGCTTAGCGAGGAGCGGGAGCCCCTCCTACGAGCAGTACTTC. It is translated as CASSLARSGSPSYEQYF.

To note about this clonotype: The junction differs from germline at one of its ends, possibly a read error. This chain connects TRBV7-6 to TRBJ1-1, with 8 bases matching TRBD1. The CDR3 sequence is 14 residues long. Germline CDR1 is SGHVS and CDR2 is FNYEAQ. The CDR3 here is CASSFDRGNTEASF. CDR3 nucleotide sequence: TGTGCCAGCAGCTTTGACAGGGGAAACACTGAAGCCTCCTTT.

The V gene is TRBV7-9, the J gene TRBJ2-7; 8 positions agree with TRBD2. Germline values: CDR1 SEHNR, CDR2 FQNEAQ (reference sequence). The CDR3 is 14 amino acids. With V trimmed by 4 bases and J by 6 bases, 8 bases remained unmatched. CDR3: CASSWGGRSREQYF. The DNA of the CDR3 is TGTGCCAGCAGCTGGGGCGGGAGGTCCCGCGAGCAGTACTTC. Variable domain in full (rest from reference TRBV7-9 and TRBJ2-7): DTGVSQNPRHKITKRGQNVTFRCDPISEHNRLYWYRQTLGQGPEFLTYFQNEAQLEKSRLLSDRFSAERPKGSFSTLEIQRTEQGDSAMYLCASSWGGRSREQYFGPGTRLTVT.

V and J are TRBV2 and TRBJ2-1, with a possible D match to TRBD2 (5 bases). The CDR3 consists of 12 residues. Germline V gives CDR1 SNHLY, CDR2 FYNNEI. The V end lost 11 bases, the J end lost 2 bases, and 10 bases lay between the germline ends. The CDR3 DNA sequence: TGTGCCTGCTCAGCGGCCTACAATGAGCAGTTCTTC. Protein sequence: CACSAAYNEQFF. The full variable domain, rest sourced from reference TRBV2 and TRBJ2-1, is EPEVTQTPSHQVTQMGQEVILRCVPISNHLYFYWYRQILGQKVEFLVSFYNNEISEKSEIFDDQFSVERPDGSNFTLKIRSTKLEDSAMYFCACSAAYNEQFFGPGTRLTVL.

J is TRBJ1-1 and V is TRBV7-9; TRBD1 agrees at 10 bases. With V trimmed by 6 bases and J by 3 bases, 7 bases remained unmatched. CDR3 length equals 15 residues. CDR1 and CDR2 (germline): SEHNR, FQNEAQ (reference sequence). The CDR3 sequence: CASSARTGGDTEAFF. CDR3 in DNA: TGTGCCAGCAGTGCTAGGACAGGGGGAGACACTGAAGCTTTCTTT.

This rearrangement joins TRBV28 to TRBJ1-1, with TRBD1 as a possible D gene (5 bases). The germline CDR1 and CDR2 sequences are MDHEN and SYDVKM. This CDR3 has 14 amino acids. With 6 bases removed from V and 5 bases from J, the gap between germline ends came to 16 bases. The CDR3 DNA reads as TGTGCCAGCAGGATTTACACGGGGCAGACTGAAGCTTTCTTT. Its translation: CASRIYTGQTEAFF.